This TCR beta chain was profiled in a study of cytomegalovirus exposure and HLA in healthy donors. Broader study findings: The investigators catalogued 164 TCR beta chains as cytomegalovirus-associated. In a later analysis, DRB1 alleles had the most associated TCRs; HLA-C alleles the fewest. Prior analysis indicated that the majority of TCR beta V segments exhibited productivity approximately 87% or approximately 30% of the time. It was reportedly the case that the classifier diagnosed cytomegalovirus status with high specificity and sensitivity.

This clone occurred once. Its cognate antigen is unknown. The PCR made use of 60 Vbeta and 13 Jbeta primers. This table comes from immunoSEQ multiplex PCR, and its TCRdb copy is limited to in-frame clones, with some not included. The sample lists approximately 70,000 clones; approximately 70% were seen once. The receptor's source is a male donor in good health and CMV-seropositive. The sample taken for sequencing was PBMCs.

CDR3 protein: CASSPQGYNSGNTIYF. The DNA for the CDR3 is TGTGCCAGCTCACCTCAGGGGTACAACTCTGGAAACACCATATATTTT. This chain links TRBV18 with TRBJ1-3; possibly TRBD1 for D (6 bases). Trimming pared 3 bases from V and 0 bases from J, leaving 12 bases between. Per germline, CDR1 KGHSH and CDR2 LQKENI. The CDR3 length is 16 residues. The entire variable domain, with the rest obtained from reference TRBV18 and TRBJ1-3, is as follows: NAGVMQNPRHLVRRRGQEARLRCSPMKGHSHVYWYRQLPEEGLKFMVYLQKENIIDESGMPKERFSAEFPKEGPSILRIQQVVRGDSAAYFCASSPQGYNSGNTIYFGEGSWLTVV.